Only one count was recorded for the clone carrying this TCR beta chain. What it binds is unknown. At one end, the junction sequence differs from germline, possibly due to a read error. Germline CDR1 reads PRHDT; CDR2 reads FYEKMQ (reference sequence). The CDR3 is 15 residues long. This entry comes from a study of tumor-infiltrating lymphocytes in primary liver carcinoma. Co-extracting RNA and DNA was done with roughly 17-32 mg of unsorted bulk tissue as input. Patients in the cohort were treatment-naive and living with chronic HBV infection. Over 80% viable tumor cells were present in every tumor sample. Production of TCR beta cDNA used approximately 0.55 ug total RNA together with a constant-region primer. Amplification in three nested multiplex PCR rounds with slightly modified ARM-PCR gave rise to TCR beta libraries. TRBV1-TRBV30 forward and Cbeta reverse primers drove the first two roughly 10-cycle rounds. TCRdb redid the calling of the multiplex PCR reads with MiXCR, one entry per CDR3 protein. Of approximately 190,000 distinct CDR3 sequences in the sample, 85% were seen once.

Findings and caveats of the study: Less overlap was seen in tumor-adjacent and tumor-blood pairs than in tumor region pairs.

The chain has TRBV13 and TRBJ2-5; TRBD1 is a possible D gene (6 bases). The TCR sequence derives from a man aged 35-49 years with primary liver carcinoma and hepatitis B virus infection. The source material was tumor tissue from primary liver carcinoma. This CDR3 reads CASSPRPGTPETLYF. The CDR3 DNA reads as TGTGCCAGCAGCCCCCGGCCCGGGACACCAGAGACCCTGTACTTC. The variable domain in full, completed from reference TRBV13 and TRBJ2-5, reads AAGVIQSPRHLIKEKRETATLKCYPIPRHDTVYWYQQGPGQDPQFLISFYEKMQSDKGSIPDRFSAQQFSDYHSELNMSSLELGDSALYFCASSPRPGTPETLYFGPGTRLLVL.